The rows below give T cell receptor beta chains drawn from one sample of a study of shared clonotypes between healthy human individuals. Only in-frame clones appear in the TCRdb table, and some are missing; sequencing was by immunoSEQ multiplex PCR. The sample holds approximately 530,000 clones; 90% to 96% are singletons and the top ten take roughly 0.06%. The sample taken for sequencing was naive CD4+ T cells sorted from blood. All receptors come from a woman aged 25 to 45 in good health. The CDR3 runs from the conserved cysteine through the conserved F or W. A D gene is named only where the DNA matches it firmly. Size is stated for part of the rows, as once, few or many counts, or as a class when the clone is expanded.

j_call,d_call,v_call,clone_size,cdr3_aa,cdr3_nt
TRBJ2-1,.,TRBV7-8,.,CASSVGYNRVPGQFF,TGTGCCAGCAGCGTAGGATACAACCGTGTCCCGGGTCAGTTCTTC
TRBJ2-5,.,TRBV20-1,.,CRPPEETQYF,TGCAGGCCCCCAGAAGAGACCCAGTACTTC
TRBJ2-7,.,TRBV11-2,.,CASSPGRSYEQYF,TGTGCCAGCAGCCCTGGGAGGTCCTACGAGCAGTACTTC
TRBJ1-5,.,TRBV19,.,CASSIHTNNQPQHF,TGTGCCAGTAGTATCCACACAAACAATCAGCCCCAGCATTTT
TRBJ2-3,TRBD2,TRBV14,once,CASSQAGLLRSGVF,TGTGCCAGCAGCCAAGCAGGACTGCTCCGGAGCGGGGTATTT
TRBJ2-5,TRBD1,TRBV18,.,CASSLKGLGGGETQYF,TGTGCCAGCTCACTAAAAGGTTTAGGGGGCGGAGAGACCCAGTACTTC
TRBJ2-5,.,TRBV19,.,CASSRSKQGEETQYF,TGTGCCAGTAGCCGTTCCAAACAGGGCGAAGAGACCCAGTACTTC
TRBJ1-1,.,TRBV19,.,CASSITAGEAFF,TGTGCCAGTAGTATAACGGCAGGTGAAGCTTTCTTT
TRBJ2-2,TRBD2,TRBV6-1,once,CASRWTSLDVGELFF,TGTGCCAGCAGATGGACTAGCTTAGATGTCGGGGAGCTGTTTTTT
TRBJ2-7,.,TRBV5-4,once,CASSLVVARTESYEQYF,TGTGCCAGCAGCTTGGTAGTAGCGCGCACAGAATCCTACGAGCAGTACTTC
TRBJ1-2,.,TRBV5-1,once,CASSLVRQENYGYTF,TGCGCCAGCAGCTTGGTCCGGCAGGAAAACTATGGCTACACCTTC
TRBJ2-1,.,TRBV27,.,CASSLSGTTYNEQFF,TGTGCCAGCAGTTTAAGTGGGACAACCTACAATGAGCAGTTCTTC
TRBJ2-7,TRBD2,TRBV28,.,CASKVRLAGVEQYF,TGTGCCAGCAAAGTGAGACTAGCGGGAGTCGAGCAGTACTTC
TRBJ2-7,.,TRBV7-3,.,CASSHPGLETYEQYF,TGTGCCAGCAGCCATCCGGGACTTGAGACCTACGAGCAGTACTTC
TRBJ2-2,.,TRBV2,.,CASSERNTGELFF,TGTGCCAGCAGTGAAAGGAACACCGGGGAGCTGTTTTTT
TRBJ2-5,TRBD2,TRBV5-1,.,CASSLGLSGRETQYF,TGCGCCAGCAGCTTGGGGTTGTCCGGGAGGGAGACCCAGTACTTC
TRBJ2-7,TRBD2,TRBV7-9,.,CASSFGGGSYEQYF,TGTGCCAGCAGCTTCGGCGGGGGCTCCTACGAGCAGTACTTC
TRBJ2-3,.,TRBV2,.,CASRDQGLDAFPQYF,TGTGCCAGCAGGGATCAGGGGCTAGATGCGTTTCCGCAGTATTTT
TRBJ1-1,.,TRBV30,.,CAWSVLDTEAFF,TGTGCCTGGAGTGTACTTGACACTGAAGCTTTCTTT
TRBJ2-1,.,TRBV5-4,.,CASSLEGFVGEQFF,TGTGCCAGCAGCTTGGAGGGGTTTGTTGGTGAGCAGTTCTTC
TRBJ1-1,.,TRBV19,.,CASSMGDRNTEAFF,TGTGCCAGTAGTATGGGGGACCGCAACACTGAAGCTTTCTTT
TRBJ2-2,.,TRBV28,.,CAIHNPYTGELFF,TGTGCCATCCACAACCCCTATACCGGGGAGCTGTTTTTT
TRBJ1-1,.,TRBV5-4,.,CASSVDRVRLNTEAFF,TGTGCCAGCAGCGTTGACAGAGTAAGATTGAACACTGAAGCTTTCTTT
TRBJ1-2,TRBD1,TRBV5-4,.,CASSTGTELGYTF,TGTGCCAGCAGCACCGGGACAGAGCTTGGCTACACCTTC
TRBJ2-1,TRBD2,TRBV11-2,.,CASSQRAGGSYNEQFF,TGTGCCAGCAGCCAGCGAGCGGGAGGGTCCTACAATGAGCAGTTCTTC
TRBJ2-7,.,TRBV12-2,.,CASRRERESYEQYF,TGTGCAAGTCGCCGGGAGCGGGAGTCCTACGAGCAGTACTTC
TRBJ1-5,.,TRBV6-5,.,CASRPRVGQPQHF,TGTGCCAGCAGACCCAGGGTGGGTCAGCCCCAGCATTTT
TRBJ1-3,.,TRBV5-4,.,CASSLDAGNTIYF,TGTGCCAGCAGCTTGGATGCAGGAAACACCATATATTTT
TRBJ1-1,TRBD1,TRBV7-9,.,CASSVGQGETEAFF,TGTGCCAGCAGCGTCGGACAGGGGGAGACTGAAGCTTTCTTT